This TCR beta chain appears in the sequencing data of a study of blood T cell repertoires in COVID-19. The germline gives CDR1 MDHEN, CDR2 SYDVKM. The CDR3 has 18 amino acids. V lost 4 bases and J 8 bases, leaving 29 bases between the germline ends. The protocol was immunoSEQ multiplex PCR, while the TCRdb copy is restricted to in-frame clones and leaves out a portion. This sample has some 210,000 clones, with about nine tenths found just once. The chain is built from TRBV28 and TRBJ1-2; perhaps TRBD1 as D (6 bases). Sample: PBMCs or T cells enriched from blood (not recorded which). This sequence was found in a man between 18 and 35 years old with acute COVID-19. The CDR3 sequence is CASSYGSLFRGPQGGYTF. The CDR3 DNA reads as TGTGCCAGCAGTTACGGAAGTTTGTTCAGGGGCCCGCAGGGGGGCTACACCTTC.